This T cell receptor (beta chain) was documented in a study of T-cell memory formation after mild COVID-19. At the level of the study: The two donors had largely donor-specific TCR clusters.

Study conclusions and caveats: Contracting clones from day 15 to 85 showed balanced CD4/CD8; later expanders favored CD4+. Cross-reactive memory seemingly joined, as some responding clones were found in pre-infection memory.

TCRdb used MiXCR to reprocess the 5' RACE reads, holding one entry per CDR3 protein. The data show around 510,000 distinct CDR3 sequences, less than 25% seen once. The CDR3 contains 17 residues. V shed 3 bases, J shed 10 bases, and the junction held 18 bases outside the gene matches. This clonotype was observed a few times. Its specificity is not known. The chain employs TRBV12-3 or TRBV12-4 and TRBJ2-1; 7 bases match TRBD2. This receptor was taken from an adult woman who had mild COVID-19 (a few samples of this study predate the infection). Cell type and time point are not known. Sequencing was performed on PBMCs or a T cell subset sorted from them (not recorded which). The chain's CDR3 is CASSFIGGLVGEGEQFF. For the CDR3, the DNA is TGTGCCAGCAGTTTTATCGGCGGACTAGTAGGGGAGGGGGAGCAGTTCTTC.